This T cell receptor beta chain appears in the sequencing data of a study of OX40 agonist ivuxolimab in advanced cancers. Overall study context: Ivuxolimab, an antibody acting as an agonist of OX40 (CD134), was used to treat patients. Of the participants, around 43% had some prior anti-PD-1, anti-PD-L1 or anti-CTLA-4 therapy, which was allowed. Overall study findings and caveats: CD8+ T cells averaged more expanded clones than CD4+.

Only in-frame clones appear in the TCRdb table, and some are missing; sequencing was by immunoSEQ multiplex PCR. The sample yields 80,000 or so clones, around 90% seen once. Note on this clone: Its antigen is unknown.

The sample was CD4+ or CD8+ T cells sorted from blood, taken in a trial of the OX40 agonist ivuxolimab. The sequence came from an adult with an advanced solid tumor such as melanoma, head and neck, liver or kidney cancer.

The CDR3, as DNA: TGTGCCAGCAGTTCCGGACAGGCGTCTGGAAACACCATATATTTT. Translation gives CASSSGQASGNTIYF. This sequence joins TRBV6-5 and TRBJ1-3, with 7 bases fitting TRBD1. Losses at the gene ends were 4 bases for V and 1 base for J; bases not matched to a gene: 4. This CDR3 has 15 amino acids. Germline values: CDR1 MNHEY, CDR2 SVGAGI.